Following are 31 T cell receptor beta chains from one sample sequenced in a study of CD8+CD57+ T cells in acquired aplastic anemia. Genomic DNA templated the TCR beta VDJ and CDR3 profiling. TCRdb re-derived calls from the reads in MiXCR, one entry per CDR3 protein. The sample shows roughly 250,000 distinct CDR3 sequences, approximately 45% of them seen only once. The sequenced patients had an expansion of CD8+CD57+ cells seen by flow cytometry. The sequenced sample was sorted CD4+, CD8+, or CD8+CD57+ T cells (not recorded which) from PBMCs. The receptors stem from a human donor with aplastic anemia.

This rearrangement joins TRBV7-9 to TRBJ2-7, with TRBD1 matching over 9 bases. The CDR3 has 14 residues. V lost 4 bases, J lost 4 bases, and 5 bases stayed unmatched. Germline loops: CDR1 SEHNR, CDR2 FQNEAQ (reference sequence). Here the CDR3 DNA reads TGTGCCAGCAGCTCGGGACAGGGTAATTACGAGCAGTACTTC. This translates into CASSSGQGNYEQYF.

This clonotype was detected many times. This chain uses TRBV19 with TRBJ2-1, with 7 bases identical to TRBD1. This CDR3 is 14 amino acids long. Germline V CDR1 and CDR2: LNHDA, SQIVND (reference sequence). With V trimmed by 6 bases and J by 7 bases, 9 bases remained unmatched. CDR3: CASRGGGIRNEQFF. The CDR3 DNA reads as TGTGCCAGTAGAGGGGGCGGAATTAGGAATGAGCAGTTCTTC. The full variable domain, with the rest looked up from reference TRBV19 and TRBJ2-1, is DGGITQSPKYLFRKEGQNVTLSCEQNLNHDAMYWYRQDPGQGLRLIYYSQIVNDFQKGDIAEGYSVSREKKESFPLTVTSAQKNPTAFYLCASRGGGIRNEQFFGPGTRLTVL.

This clonotype was seen repeatedly, ten times or more. The chain is built from TRBV7-2 and TRBJ2-5, with D possibly matching TRBD2 (6 bases). V lost 1 base and J 2 bases, leaving 8 bases between the germline ends. Looked up from germline, CDR1 is SGHTA and CDR2 is FQGNSA. The CDR3 extends over 14 amino acids. The CDR3: CASSLGTIQETQYF. The CDR3 nucleotides read TGTGCCAGCAGCTTAGGGACTATTCAAGAGACCCAGTACTTC.

The chain recombines TRBV5-1 with TRBJ2-5; 9 bases map to TRBD1. Germline V CDR1 and CDR2: SGHRS, YFSETQ. This CDR3 has 16 residues. V lost 0 bases to trimming and J lost 2 bases; unmatched junction nucleotides: 5. The CDR3 reads CASSLVWTGAQETQYF. The CDR3 nucleotides are TGCGCCAGCAGCTTGGTTTGGACAGGGGCTCAAGAGACCCAGTACTTC.

This clonotype was seen at least ten times. The rearrangement joins TRBV5-6 to TRBJ2-5; maybe TRBD2 (5 bases). V was pared by 0 bases and J by 5 bases, with 14 bases between. This CDR3 is 15 amino acids long. Germline V gene lookup returns CDR1 SGHDT and CDR2 YYEEEE. The DNA for the CDR3 is TGTGCCAGCAGCTTGGCCGGGATAGCCAGGGAGACCCAGTACTTC. It codes for CASSLAGIARETQYF. The complete variable domain, with remaining parts taken from reference TRBV5-6 and TRBJ2-5, reads DAGVTQSPTHLIKTRGQQVTLRCSPKSGHDTVSWYQQALGQGPQFIFQYYEEEERQRGNFPDRFSGHQFPNYSSELNVNALLLGDSALYLCASSLAGIARETQYFGPGTRLLVL.

This clonotype was picked up one time. The chain is built from TRBV9 and TRBJ1-2; D is perhaps TRBD1 (6 bases). This CDR3 comprises 16 residues. Trimming took 4 bases from V and 6 from J, leaving 22 bases between them. Germline CDR1 and CDR2: SGDLS and YYNGEE. Here the CDR3 DNA reads TGTGCCAGCAGCTCCGTCGGGGGGGGCGGTGATCATGGCTACACCTTC. This codes for CASSSVGGGGDHGYTF.

This clonotype turned up a few times. The genes are TRBV6-5 and TRBJ1-6; D is perhaps TRBD1 (6 bases). V lost 8 bases to trimming and J lost 4 bases, with 24 bases between them. The CDR3 sequence is 18 residues long. Germline assignment: CDR1 MNHEY and CDR2 SVGAGI. CDR3 loop: CASEDPTEGQRYNSPLHF. Here the CDR3 DNA reads TGTGCCAGCGAGGATCCCACCGAAGGACAGCGATATAATTCACCCCTCCACTTT.

J is TRBJ2-1 and V is TRBV6-6, with TRBD1 as a possible D gene (6 bases). V was clipped by 6 bases and J by 6 bases, with 21 bases between them. The CDR3 spans 16 residues. Germline V gene sequence: CDR1 MNHNY, CDR2 SVGAGI (reference sequence). Written as DNA, the CDR3 is TGTGCCAGCAGAACGAAAAATTGGACAGCTGGCAATGAGCAGTTCTTC. It encodes CASRTKNWTAGNEQFF.

At least ten counts were recorded for this clonotype. The chain combines TRBV12-3 or TRBV12-4 with TRBJ2-3, with TRBD2 matching 9 bases. The CDR3 is 14 residues long. V gave up 6 bases and J gave up 5 bases; unmatched junction bases: 6. CDR3 sequence reads: CASSRTSERDTQYF. CDR3 nucleotide sequence: TGTGCCAGCAGCCGGACTAGCGAGAGAGATACGCAGTATTTT.

The chain joins TRBV7-9 to TRBJ2-3; 9 nucleotides line up with TRBD2. Per germline, CDR1 SEHNR and CDR2 FQNEAQ (reference sequence). With 5 bases clipped from V and 2 bases from J, the junction kept 8 bases outside the gene matches. The CDR3 spans 16 residues. CDR3 loop: CASSLSAGGPTDTQYF. The CDR3 nucleotides are TGTGCCAGCAGCCTCAGCGCGGGGGGGCCCACAGATACGCAGTATTTT.

This chain joins TRBV19 and TRBJ2-7, with 15 bases fitting TRBD2. Germline CDR1 is LNHDA and CDR2 is SQIVND (reference sequence). The V segment lost 1 base and the J segment 4 bases; nucleotides outside the gene matches: 5. The CDR3 is made up of 17 amino acids. CDR3 bases: TGTGCCAGTAGTATAGCCCGCGGGACTAGCGGGAGGTACGAGCAGTACTTC. This encodes CASSIARGTSGRYEQYF.

The CDR3 DNA reads as TGCAGTGCTAGAGATTGGACTAGCGGGAGTGAGGCCAAAAACATTCAGTACTTC. Its protein product is CSARDWTSGSEAKNIQYF. This rearrangement joins TRBV20-1 to TRBJ2-4; 13 nucleotides align to TRBD2. V lost 0 bases to trimming and J lost 1 base; unmatched junction nucleotides: 6. The V gene's germline CDR1 is DFQATT and CDR2 SNEGSKA (reference sequence). This CDR3 has 18 amino acids.

This clonotype was recorded at least ten times. The chain has TRBV7-8 and TRBJ2-5; tentatively, D is TRBD1 (6 bases). This CDR3 has 14 residues. Trimming pared 3 bases from V and 0 bases from J, leaving 8 bases between. Germline V CDR1 and CDR2: SGHVS, FQNEAQ. CDR3 protein: CASSFRDNQETQYF. The DNA of the CDR3 is TGTGCCAGCAGCTTTCGGGACAACCAAGAGACCCAGTACTTC.

The rearrangement uses TRBV2 and TRBJ1-1; D possibly corresponds to TRBD1 (5 bases). The CDR3 runs to 12 residues. CDR1 SNHLY and CDR2 FYNNEI come from the germline V gene. Trimming removed 2 bases from V and 11 bases from J, with 12 bases in between. This CDR3 reads CASSEWQGGAFF. The CDR3 DNA is TGTGCCAGCAGTGAATGGCAGGGAGGGGCTTTCTTT.

The CDR3 sequence: CASDASGGFQETQYF. DNA for the CDR3: TGTGCCAGCGACGCTAGCGGGGGATTTCAAGAGACCCAGTACTTC. This chain links TRBV7-8 with TRBJ2-5; 10 bases map to TRBD2. V lost 8 bases and J lost 2; bases outside the gene matches: 8. The CDR3 totals 15 residues. The germline gives CDR1 SGHVS, CDR2 FQNEAQ.

This clonotype has a handful of counts. The rearrangement uses TRBV20-1 and TRBJ2-2; no definite D call. The CDR3 consists of 15 residues. Trimming cost V 3 bases and J 1 base, with 12 bases left between them. Germline lookup yields CDR1 DFQATT and CDR2 SNEGSKA (reference sequence). For the CDR3, the DNA is TGCAGTGCTAGTGGGTCGATGCTGAACACCGGGGAGCTGTTTTTT. Translation: CSASGSMLNTGELFF.

The V and J genes are TRBV15 and TRBJ2-3, with D unclear. V dropped 3 bases and J dropped 0 bases, with 7 bases sitting between them. The length of the CDR3 is 14 residues. Germline CDR1 and CDR2: LNHNV and YYDKDF (reference sequence). The DNA for the CDR3 is TGTGCCACCAGCAGCACTACTAGCACAGATACGCAGTATTTT. Protein sequence: CATSSTTSTDTQYF.

The V and J genes are TRBV4-1 and TRBJ2-2; 7 nucleotides agree with TRBD1. There are 16 residues in the CDR3. The V gene's germline CDR1 is MGHRA and CDR2 YSYEKL. The trim removed 1 base at V and 4 bases at J, leaving 6 bases unmatched. CDR3 sequence: CASSQGTGTATGELFF. As DNA, the CDR3 is TGCGCCAGCAGCCAAGGAACCGGGACAGCCACCGGGGAGCTGTTTTTT.

This clonotype was seen at least ten times. The chain joins TRBV11-2 to TRBJ1-1; tentative D call: TRBD1 (5 bases). V was pared by 0 bases and J by 10 bases, with 6 bases between. Germline V gene lookup returns CDR1 SGHAT and CDR2 FQNNGV. This CDR3 has 11 amino acids. CDR3 sequence (DNA): TGTGCCAGCAGCTTAGATGGGACAGCTTTCTTT. Translation: CASSLDGTAFF.

CDR3 residues: CASSQGNSMNTEAFF. The CDR3 DNA is TGTGCCAGCAGCCAGGGGAACAGTATGAACACTGAAGCTTTCTTT. The chain carries TRBV4-2 and TRBJ1-1, with no clear D. The germline V gene has CDR1 LGHNA and CDR2 YNFKEQ. The CDR3 runs to 15 residues. Trimming left V 3 bases short and J 0 bases short, with 11 bases between.

This clonotype has a count of ten or more. This chain uses TRBV20-1 with TRBJ1-1; 7 bases align to TRBD1. CDR3 length: 14 residues. V dropped 6 bases and J dropped 3; count of bases not matched to a gene: 10. In germline, CDR1 is DFQATT, CDR2 SNEGSKA (reference sequence). CDR3 nucleotide sequence: TGCAGTGCCTTGACAGGGATGTCCGACACTGAAGCTTTCTTT. The encoded protein is CSALTGMSDTEAFF.

This clonotype was detected many times. This rearrangement joins TRBV19 to TRBJ2-2, with D possibly TRBD1 on 6 matching bases. There are 16 residues in the CDR3. Between the trimmed V and J ends, which lost 5 bases and 2 bases, there was a span of 15 bases. Germline CDR1 reads LNHDA; CDR2 reads SQIVND (reference sequence). CDR3 amino acids: CASSFIPGQNTGELFF. The CDR3 bases are TGTGCCAGTAGTTTTATACCGGGACAAAACACCGGGGAGCTGTTTTTT.

This clonotype was seen a handful of times. A much larger clone differs by one base, so this may be a read error. J is TRBJ1-1 and V is TRBV7-9; D unresolved. The CDR3 consists of 14 residues. The germline V gene has CDR1 SEHNR and CDR2 FQNEAQ (reference sequence). This CDR3 reads CVSSLVEVDTEAFF. As DNA, the CDR3 is TGTGTCAGCAGCTTAGTTGAGGTGGACACTGAAGCTTTCTTT.

This clonotype was detected a few times. DNA for the CDR3: TGTGCCAGCAGCTTGGTGGGCGGGACAGGGGGCCCTGAAGCTTTCTTT. Its protein is CASSLVGGTGGPEAFF. The chain links TRBV5-6 to TRBJ1-1; 12 bases map to TRBD1. Germline lookup yields CDR1 SGHDT and CDR2 YYEEEE. The CDR3 has 16 residues. V was pared by 0 bases and J by 6 bases, with 6 bases of the junction left unmatched.

This clonotype is medium-sized in the sample. This chain joins TRBV20-1 and TRBJ2-2, with 10 bases that match TRBD2. Per the germline V gene, CDR1 is DFQATT and CDR2 is SNEGSKA (reference sequence). CDR3 size: 15 residues. The V and J ends lost 0 bases and 3 bases, in that order; junction bases with no gene match: 1. The DNA for the CDR3 is TGCAGTGCTAGAGATGGGACTAGCGACACCGGGGAGCTGTTTTTT. Translating it yields CSARDGTSDTGELFF.

This clonotype was seen once. V gene TRBV10-2 combines with J gene TRBJ2-5, with a weak D call TRBD2 (5 bases). Germline CDR1 is WSHSY and CDR2 is SAAADI. Trimming shortened V by 0 bases and J by 9 bases, and 14 bases separated the two germline ends. The CDR3 covers 14 residues. CDR3 DNA sequence: TGCGCCAGCAGTGAGTCTACCGGGATCCAGCCCCAGTACTTC. Its translation: CASSESTGIQPQYF.

CDR3 sequence (DNA): TGCAGTGCTAGAGATGGGACAGCTCGCTACGAGCAGTACTTC. Translated: CSARDGTARYEQYF. This rearrangement joins TRBV20-1 to TRBJ2-7, with 7 bases lining up with TRBD1. V shed 0 bases and J 3 bases; nucleotides not matched to a gene: 5. Germline V gives CDR1 DFQATT, CDR2 SNEGSKA (reference sequence). This CDR3 has 14 residues.

This clonotype was seen many times. The chain employs TRBV27 and TRBJ1-1; no clear D. V was trimmed by 5 bases and J by 5 bases, leaving 12 bases between them. Germline V gene lookup returns CDR1 MNHEY and CDR2 SMNVEV (reference sequence). The CDR3 totals 13 residues. The chain's CDR3 is CASSAASVTEAFF. Written as DNA, the CDR3 is TGTGCCAGCAGTGCAGCGTCCGTAACTGAAGCTTTCTTT.

V is TRBV7-2 and J is TRBJ2-7, with no clear D. Germline V gene sequence: CDR1 SGHTA, CDR2 FQGNSA. This CDR3 is built from 13 residues. V lost 5 bases, J lost 0 bases, and 8 bases lay in between. The CDR3 DNA sequence: TGTGCCAGCAGCATCTCCGCCTCCTACGAGCAGTACTTC. It codes for CASSISASYEQYF.

Only one count was recorded for this clonotype. The CDR3 loop is CASSQTLQGSGSPLHF. As DNA, the CDR3 is TGTGCCAGCAGTCAAACCTTACAGGGGTCAGGTTCACCCCTCCACTTT. The chain recombines TRBV7-2 with TRBJ1-6; 7 nucleotides agree with TRBD1. Germline CDR1 SGHTA, CDR2 FQGNSA. Unmatched junction bases numbered 14, after V lost 6 bases and J lost 9 bases. The CDR3 is 16 amino acids.

Concerning this clonotype: Germline is not matched at one junction end, which may reflect a read error. The rearrangement uses TRBV7-3 and TRBJ2-3; 10 nucleotides agree with TRBD2. This CDR3 has 19 residues. Germline V gene data show CDR1 as SGHTA and CDR2 as FQGTGA. CDR3 sequence reads: CASSQGPTTSGTPTDTQYF. The CDR3 DNA sequence: TGCGCCAGCAGCCAAGGTCCCACCACTAGCGGGACGCCCACAGATACGCAGTATTTT. Full variable domain (outside the CDR3, taken from reference TRBV7-3 and TRBJ2-3): GAGVSQTPSNKVTEKGKYVELRCDPISGHTALYWYRQSLGQGPEFLIYFQGTGAADDSGLPNDRFFAVRPEGSVSTLKIQRTERGDSAVYLCASSQGPTTSGTPTDTQYFGPGTRLTVL.